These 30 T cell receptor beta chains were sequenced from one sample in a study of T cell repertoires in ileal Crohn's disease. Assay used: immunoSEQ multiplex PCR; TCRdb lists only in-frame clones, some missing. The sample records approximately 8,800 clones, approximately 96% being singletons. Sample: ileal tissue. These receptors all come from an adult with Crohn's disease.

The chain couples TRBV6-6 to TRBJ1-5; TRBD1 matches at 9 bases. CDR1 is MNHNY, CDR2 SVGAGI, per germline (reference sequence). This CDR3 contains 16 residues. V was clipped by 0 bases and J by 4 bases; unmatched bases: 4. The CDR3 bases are TGTGCCAGCAGTTACTCCGGGACAGGGACTAATCAGCCCCAGCATTTT. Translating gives CASSYSGTGTNQPQHF.

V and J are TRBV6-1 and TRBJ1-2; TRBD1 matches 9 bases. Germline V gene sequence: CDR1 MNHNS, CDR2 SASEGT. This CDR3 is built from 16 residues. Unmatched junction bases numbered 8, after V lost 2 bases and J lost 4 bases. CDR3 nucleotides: TGTGCCAGCAGTGAACTGACAGGGGGAATAGTCTATGGCTACACCTTC. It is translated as CASSELTGGIVYGYTF.

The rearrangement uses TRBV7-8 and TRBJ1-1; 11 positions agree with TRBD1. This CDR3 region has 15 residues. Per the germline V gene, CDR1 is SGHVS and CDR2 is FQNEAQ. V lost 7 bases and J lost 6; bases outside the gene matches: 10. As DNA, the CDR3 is TGTGCCAGCAACGACGGACAGGGGGCTTTCGCTGAAGCTTTCTTT. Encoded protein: CASNDGQGAFAEAFF.

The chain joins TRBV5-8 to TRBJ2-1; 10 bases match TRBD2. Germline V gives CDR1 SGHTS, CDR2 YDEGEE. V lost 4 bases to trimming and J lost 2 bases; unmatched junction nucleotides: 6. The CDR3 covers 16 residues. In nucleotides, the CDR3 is TGTGCCAGCAGCCTCCTAGCGGGGGCCCCCTACAATGAGCAGTTCTTC. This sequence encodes CASSLLAGAPYNEQFF.

CDR3 in amino acids: CASSLTGITGELFF. The CDR3 region has the DNA TGTGCCAGCAGTTTAACCGGGATTACCGGGGAGCTGTTTTTT. V gene TRBV28 combines with J gene TRBJ2-2, with D maybe TRBD2 (5 bases). The V and J ends lost 2 bases and 5 bases respectively, with 9 bases between them. Germline CDR1 is MDHEN and CDR2 is SYDVKM. CDR3 length equals 14 residues.

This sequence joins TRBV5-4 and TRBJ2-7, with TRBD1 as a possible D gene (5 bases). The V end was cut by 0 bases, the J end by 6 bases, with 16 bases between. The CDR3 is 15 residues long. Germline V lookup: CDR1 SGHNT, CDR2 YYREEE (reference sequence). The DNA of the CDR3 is TGTGCCAGCAGCTTGGCTGAGACAGCCGTCTCCGAGCAGTACGTC. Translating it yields CASSLAETAVSEQYV.

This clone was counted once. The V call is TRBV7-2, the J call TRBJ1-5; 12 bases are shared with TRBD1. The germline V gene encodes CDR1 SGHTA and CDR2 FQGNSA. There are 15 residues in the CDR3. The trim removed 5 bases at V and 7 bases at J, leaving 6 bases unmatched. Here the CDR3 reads CASSAGQGAWQPQHF. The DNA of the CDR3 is TGTGCCAGCAGCGCGGGACAGGGGGCTTGGCAGCCCCAGCATTTT.

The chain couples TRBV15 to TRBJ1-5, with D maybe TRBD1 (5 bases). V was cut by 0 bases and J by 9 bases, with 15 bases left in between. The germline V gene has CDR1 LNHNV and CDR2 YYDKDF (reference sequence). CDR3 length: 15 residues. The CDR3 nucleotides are TGTGCCACCAGCAGAGATCATATTATAGGGGCGCCCCAGCATTTT. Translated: CATSRDHIIGAPQHF.

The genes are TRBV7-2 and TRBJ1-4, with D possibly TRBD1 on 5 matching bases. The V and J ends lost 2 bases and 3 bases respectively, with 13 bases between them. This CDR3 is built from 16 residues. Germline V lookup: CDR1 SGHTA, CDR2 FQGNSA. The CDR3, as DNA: TGTGCCAGCAGCTTACTCGGGGCGGGAGCTAATGAAAAACTGTTTTTT. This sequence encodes CASSLLGAGANEKLFF.

Here the CDR3 reads CASSLPGSYGYTF. For the CDR3, the DNA is TGTGCCAGCAGTCTACCCGGGAGCTATGGCTACACCTTC. The J gene is TRBJ1-2, the V gene TRBV28; no definite D call. CDR1 and CDR2 (germline): MDHEN, SYDVKM. The CDR3 consists of 13 residues. V dropped 5 bases and J dropped 4 bases, with 11 bases sitting between them.

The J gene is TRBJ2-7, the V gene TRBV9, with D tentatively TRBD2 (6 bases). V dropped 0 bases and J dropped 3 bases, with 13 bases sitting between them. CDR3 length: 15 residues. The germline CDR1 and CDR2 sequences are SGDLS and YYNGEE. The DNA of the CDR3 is TGTGCCAGCAGCGTAGAGGAGGGGCCAGGCTACGAGCAGTACGTC. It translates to CASSVEEGPGYEQYV.

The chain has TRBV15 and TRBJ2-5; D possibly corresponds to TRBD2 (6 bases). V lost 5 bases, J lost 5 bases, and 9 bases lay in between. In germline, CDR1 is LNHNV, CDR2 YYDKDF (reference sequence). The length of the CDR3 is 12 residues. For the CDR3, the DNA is TGTGCCACCAGCCTCGGGGGTGAGACCCAGTACTTC. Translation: CATSLGGETQYF. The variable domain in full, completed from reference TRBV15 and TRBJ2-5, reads DAMVIQNPRYQVTQFGKPVTLSCSQTLNHNVMYWYQQKSSQAPKLLFHYYDKDFNNEADTPDNFQSRRPNTSFCFLDIRSPGLGDTAMYLCATSLGGETQYFGPGTRLLVL.

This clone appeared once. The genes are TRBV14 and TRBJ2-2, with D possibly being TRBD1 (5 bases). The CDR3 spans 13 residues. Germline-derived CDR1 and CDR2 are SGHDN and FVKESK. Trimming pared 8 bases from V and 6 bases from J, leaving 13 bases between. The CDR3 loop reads CASSYQGAGELFF. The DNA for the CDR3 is TGTGCCAGCTCATATCAGGGCGCCGGGGAGCTGTTTTTT.

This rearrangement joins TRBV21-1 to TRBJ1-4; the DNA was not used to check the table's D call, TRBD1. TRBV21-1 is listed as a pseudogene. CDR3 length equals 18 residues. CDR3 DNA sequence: TGTGCCAGCAGCAAAGCGGGGTTCTCAGGGCGGAGTGGTGAAAAACTGTTTTTT. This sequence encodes CASSKAGFSGRSGEKLFF.

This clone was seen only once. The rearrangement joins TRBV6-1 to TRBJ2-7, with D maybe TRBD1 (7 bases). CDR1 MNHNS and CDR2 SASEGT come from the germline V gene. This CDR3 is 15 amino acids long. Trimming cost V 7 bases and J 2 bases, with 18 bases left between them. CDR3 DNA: TGTGCCAGCACAGTTGAAGCAGGGGGGACCTACGAGCAGTACTTC. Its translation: CASTVEAGGTYEQYF.

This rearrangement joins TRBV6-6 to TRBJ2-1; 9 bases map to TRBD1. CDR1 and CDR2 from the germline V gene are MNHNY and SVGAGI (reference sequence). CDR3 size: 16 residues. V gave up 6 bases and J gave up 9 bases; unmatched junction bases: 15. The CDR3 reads CASRYPGQGIEGEQFF. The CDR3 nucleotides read TGTGCCAGCAGGTACCCGGGACAGGGAATAGAGGGTGAGCAGTTCTTC.

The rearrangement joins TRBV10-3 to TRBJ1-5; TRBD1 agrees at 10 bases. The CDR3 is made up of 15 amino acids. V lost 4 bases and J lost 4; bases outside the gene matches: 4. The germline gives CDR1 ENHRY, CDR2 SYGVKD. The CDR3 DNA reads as TGTGCCATCAGTGGGGACAGGGGATGGAATCAGCCCCAGCATTTT. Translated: CAISGDRGWNQPQHF.

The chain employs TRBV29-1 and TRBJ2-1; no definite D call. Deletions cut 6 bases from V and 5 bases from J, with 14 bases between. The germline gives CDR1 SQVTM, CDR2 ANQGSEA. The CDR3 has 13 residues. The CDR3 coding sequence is TGCAGCGTCCCCCGCCGCGGAGACAATGAGCAGTTCTTC. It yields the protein CSVPRRGDNEQFF.

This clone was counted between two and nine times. CDR3 in amino acids: CASSIVGQPQHF. CDR3 DNA: TGTGCCAGTAGTATAGTCGGTCAGCCCCAGCATTTT. The rearrangement uses TRBV19 and TRBJ1-5; D is uncertain. Germline CDR1 and CDR2: LNHDA and SQIVND (reference sequence). Trimming removed 1 base at V and 6 bases at J, with 4 bases between. This CDR3 has 12 residues.

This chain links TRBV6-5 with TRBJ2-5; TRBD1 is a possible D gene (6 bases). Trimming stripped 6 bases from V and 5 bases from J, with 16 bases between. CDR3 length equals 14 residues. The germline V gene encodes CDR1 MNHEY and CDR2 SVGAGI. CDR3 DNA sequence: TGTGCCAGCAGAGCGAACAGGGTAGGGGAGACCCAGTACTTC. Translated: CASRANRVGETQYF.

Here the CDR3 DNA reads TGTGCCAGCAGCAAAAAAGCAGGGGGAAGTTACGAGCAGTACTTC. The encoded protein is CASSKKAGGSYEQYF. The rearrangement links TRBV14 to TRBJ2-7; TRBD1 matches 7 bases. J gave up 4 bases and V 5 bases, and 11 bases lay outside the gene matches. The CDR3 is made up of 15 amino acids. Per germline, CDR1 SGHDN and CDR2 FVKESK.

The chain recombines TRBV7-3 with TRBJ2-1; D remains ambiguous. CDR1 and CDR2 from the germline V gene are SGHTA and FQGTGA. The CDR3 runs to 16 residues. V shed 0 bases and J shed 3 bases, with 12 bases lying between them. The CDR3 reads CASSLTSWASYNEQFF. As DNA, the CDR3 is TGTGCCAGCAGCTTAACGTCTTGGGCCAGCTACAATGAGCAGTTCTTC.

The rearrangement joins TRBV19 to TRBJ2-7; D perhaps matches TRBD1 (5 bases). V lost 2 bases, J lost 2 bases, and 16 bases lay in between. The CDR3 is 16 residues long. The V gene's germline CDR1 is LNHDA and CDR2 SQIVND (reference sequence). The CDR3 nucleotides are TGTGCCAGTAGTATACCCCCCTTTGACAGAGCCTACGAGCAGTACGTC. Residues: CASSIPPFDRAYEQYV.

In DNA, the CDR3 is TGCGCCAGCAGCCCATCCACAGGGGGCCGGGAGACCCAGTACTTC. This encodes CASSPSTGGRETQYF. V is TRBV5-1 and J is TRBJ2-5, with 9 bases that match TRBD1. This CDR3 contains 15 residues. CDR1 SGHRS and CDR2 YFSETQ come from the germline V gene. Losses at the gene ends were 4 bases for V and 5 bases for J; bases not matched to a gene: 9.

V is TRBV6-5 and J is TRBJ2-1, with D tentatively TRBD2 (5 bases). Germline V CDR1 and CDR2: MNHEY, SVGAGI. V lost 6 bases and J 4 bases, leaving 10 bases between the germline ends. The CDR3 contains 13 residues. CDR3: CASRSGMYNEQFF. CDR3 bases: TGTGCCAGCAGATCCGGGATGTACAATGAGCAGTTCTTC.

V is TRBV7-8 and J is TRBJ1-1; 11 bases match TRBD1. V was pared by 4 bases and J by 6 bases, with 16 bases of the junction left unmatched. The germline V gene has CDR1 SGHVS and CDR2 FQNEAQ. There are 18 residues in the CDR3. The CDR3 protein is CASSSRRGFGTGGSEAFF. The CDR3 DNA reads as TGTGCCAGCAGCTCAAGGAGGGGGTTCGGGACAGGGGGATCTGAAGCTTTCTTT.

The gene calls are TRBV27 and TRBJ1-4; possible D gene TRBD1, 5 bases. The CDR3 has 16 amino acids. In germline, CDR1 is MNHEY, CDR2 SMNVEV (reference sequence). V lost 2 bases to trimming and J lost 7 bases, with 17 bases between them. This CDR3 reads CASSLNPSRGTEKLFF. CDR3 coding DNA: TGTGCCAGCAGTTTAAACCCCAGCCGGGGGACTGAAAAACTGTTTTTT. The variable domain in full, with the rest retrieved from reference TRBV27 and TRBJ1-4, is EAQVTQNPRYLITVTGKKLTVTCSQNMNHEYMSWYRQDPGLGLRQIYYSMNVEVTDKGDVPEGYKVSRKEKRNFPLILESPSPNQTSLYFCASSLNPSRGTEKLFFGSGTQLSVL.

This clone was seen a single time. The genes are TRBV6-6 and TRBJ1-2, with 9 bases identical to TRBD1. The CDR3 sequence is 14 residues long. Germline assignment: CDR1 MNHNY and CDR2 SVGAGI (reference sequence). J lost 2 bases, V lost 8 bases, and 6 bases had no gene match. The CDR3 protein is CASGLGTGNYGYTF. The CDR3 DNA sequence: TGTGCCAGCGGACTCGGGACAGGGAACTATGGCTACACCTTC.

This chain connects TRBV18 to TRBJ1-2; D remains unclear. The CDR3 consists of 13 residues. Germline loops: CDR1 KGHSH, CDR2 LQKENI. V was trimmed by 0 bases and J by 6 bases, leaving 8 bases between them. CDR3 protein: CASSPPSVNGYTF. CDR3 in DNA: TGTGCCAGCTCACCACCGAGCGTAAATGGCTACACCTTC.

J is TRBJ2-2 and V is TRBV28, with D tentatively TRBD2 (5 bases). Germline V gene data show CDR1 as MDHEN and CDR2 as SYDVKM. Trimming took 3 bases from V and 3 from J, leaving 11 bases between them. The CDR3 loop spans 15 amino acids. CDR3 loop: CASSFSRGYTGELFF. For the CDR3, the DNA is TGTGCCAGCAGTTTTTCCCGAGGGTACACCGGGGAGCTGTTTTTT. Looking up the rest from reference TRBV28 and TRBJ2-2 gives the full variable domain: DVKVTQSSRYLVKRTGEKVFLECVQDMDHENMFWYRQDPGLGLRLIYFSYDVKMKEKGDIPEGYSVSREKKERFSLILESASTNQTSMYLCASSFSRGYTGELFFGEGSRLTVL.